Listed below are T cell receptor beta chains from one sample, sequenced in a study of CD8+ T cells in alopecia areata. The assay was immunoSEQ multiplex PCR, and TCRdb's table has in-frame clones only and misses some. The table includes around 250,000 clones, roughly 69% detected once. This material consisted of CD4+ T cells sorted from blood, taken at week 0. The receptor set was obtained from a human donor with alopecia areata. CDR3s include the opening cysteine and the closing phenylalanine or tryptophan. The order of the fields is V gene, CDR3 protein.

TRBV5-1	CASSLGSGLETQYF
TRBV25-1	CASSERGNNQPQHF
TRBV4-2	CASSQEPLLSYNEQFF
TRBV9	CASSRLGSGGPNTGELFF
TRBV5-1	CASSTDPNTDTQYF
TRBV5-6	CASSTGLGSYGYTF
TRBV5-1	CASSSQTGNYGYTF
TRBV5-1	CASSLEASRTDTQYF
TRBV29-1	CSVASSAYEQYF
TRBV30	CAWSVPAGSQPQHF
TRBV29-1	CSESGGHGYTF
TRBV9	CASSVGRLPTDTQYF
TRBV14	CASSQVSTYTQYF
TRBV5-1	CASSRTGFSYNEQFF
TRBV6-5	CASRRGLSSYEQYF
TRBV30	CAWRPGWDTEAFF
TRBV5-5	CASSLGPNGALRAFF
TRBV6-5	CASSYSQADTQYF
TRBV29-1	CSGGQGTTGELFF
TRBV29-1	CSVETGGDTQYF
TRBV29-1	CSVRGPTVTNEKLFF
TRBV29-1	CSVRQGNEKLFF
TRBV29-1	CSVELGTDTQYF
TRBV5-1	CASSLAGTGGTEAFF
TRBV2	CASRETGFQETQYF
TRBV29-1	CSVLGPLAETQYF
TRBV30	CAWSVRRGAANEKLFF
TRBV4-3	CASSPGRDRVTDTQYF
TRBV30	CAWSWENTEAFF
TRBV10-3	CAISDFQETQYF
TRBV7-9	CASRGLHQETQYF
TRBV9	CASSAGRGLTYNEQFF
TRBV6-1	CASASTVSGHGYTF
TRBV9	CASSVGTDKETQYF
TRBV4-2	CASSPGVGREQYF
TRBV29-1	CSVELGGYGYTF